The 25 T cell receptor beta chains below were found in one sample sequenced in a study of OX40 agonist ivuxolimab in advanced cancers. Profiled with immunoSEQ multiplex PCR; TCRdb holds only in-frame clones, not every one. The sample consists of approximately 70,000 clones, 75% to 90% of them appearing once. Sequencing used CD4+ or CD8+ T cells sorted from blood, obtained in a trial of the OX40 agonist ivuxolimab. The receptors were gathered from an adult with an advanced solid tumor such as melanoma, head and neck, liver or kidney cancer.

The CDR3 coding sequence is TGTGCCAGCAGTGCCCCCACAAGGAGCAATCAGCCCCAGCATTTT. This codes for CASSAPTRSNQPQHF. This chain joins TRBV2 and TRBJ1-5; D uncertain. With 4 bases removed from V and 1 base from J, the gap between germline ends came to 11 bases. CDR3 length: 15 residues. Germline CDR1 and CDR2: SNHLY and FYNNEI.

The rearrangement uses TRBV5-1 and TRBJ2-1; D gene uncertain. Trimming took off 0 bases at V and 5 bases at J, with 9 bases between the two ends. Germline values: CDR1 SGHRS, CDR2 YFSETQ. The CDR3 length is 14 residues. The CDR3 nucleotides read TGCGCCAGCAGCTTGGGGTTGGGAAACAATGAGCAGTTCTTC. It yields the protein CASSLGLGNNEQFF.

The V and J genes are TRBV2 and TRBJ1-2, with 9 bases aligning to TRBD1. V trimming: 6 bases; J trimming: 3 bases; junction bases outside the gene matches: 5. Germline V gene data show CDR1 as SNHLY and CDR2 as FYNNEI. The CDR3 totals 14 residues. The CDR3 protein is CASSPGTGYYGYTF. Written as DNA, the CDR3 is TGTGCCAGCAGCCCGGGGACAGGGTACTATGGCTACACCTTC.

V and J are TRBV5-6 and TRBJ2-7; 7 nucleotides align to TRBD2. There are 15 residues in the CDR3. Losses at the gene ends were 1 base for V and 3 bases for J; bases not matched to a gene: 7. CDR1 is SGHDT, CDR2 YYEEEE, per germline. CDR3 protein: CASSLKLTGGYEQYF. For the CDR3, the DNA is TGTGCCAGCAGCTTGAAACTTACGGGGGGCTACGAGCAGTACTTC.

The J gene is TRBJ1-2, the V gene TRBV7-9; D call uncertain. Germline V gene data show CDR1 as SEHNR and CDR2 as FQNEAQ (reference sequence). V dropped 2 bases and J dropped 8 bases, with 9 bases sitting between them. The CDR3 consists of 12 residues. The CDR3: CASSLLESGYTF. The CDR3 DNA is TGTGCCAGCAGCTTACTGGAAAGCGGCTACACCTTC.

This clone was recorded a few times. Here the CDR3 reads CSVLPTTGMNTEAFF. As DNA, the CDR3 is TGCAGCGTCCTTCCTACGACAGGAATGAACACTGAAGCTTTCTTT. V gene TRBV29-1 combines with J gene TRBJ1-1, with a tentative D call TRBD1 (6 bases). The CDR3 covers 15 residues. V was trimmed by 6 bases and J by 0 bases, leaving 17 bases between them. Germline assignment: CDR1 SQVTM and CDR2 ANQGSEA.

The rearrangement links TRBV27 to TRBJ2-5; TRBD1 aligns across 9 bases. Trimming cost V 5 bases and J 5 bases; bases outside gene matches: 0. CDR1 and CDR2 (germline): MNHEY, SMNVEV (reference sequence). CDR3 length: 12 residues. CDR3 in DNA: TGTGCCAGCAGTGACAGGGGGGAGACCCAGTACTTC. It codes for CASSDRGETQYF.

The V call is TRBV7-6, the J call TRBJ1-2, with TRBD1 matching 9 bases. Trimming took 0 bases from V and 8 from J; bases not matched to a gene: 7. Germline V gene lookup returns CDR1 SGHVS and CDR2 FNYEAQ. The CDR3 consists of 15 residues. Written as DNA, the CDR3 is TGTGCCAGCAGCTTAGCGAGTAATACAGGGGGCGGCTACACCTTC. This gives the protein CASSLASNTGGGYTF.

The chain links TRBV6-5 to TRBJ1-1, with unresolved D. CDR3 length equals 13 residues. Germline values: CDR1 MNHEY, CDR2 SVGAGI. Deletions cut 2 bases from V and 6 bases from J, with 10 bases between. CDR3 sequence: CASSYERRAEAFF. CDR3 coding DNA: TGTGCCAGCAGTTACGAAAGGCGTGCTGAAGCTTTCTTT.

The gene calls are TRBV6-5 and TRBJ2-5; no clear D. Germline values: CDR1 MNHEY, CDR2 SVGAGI. CDR3 length: 13 residues. Trimming left V 0 bases short and J 9 bases short, with 11 bases between. CDR3 sequence: CASSYSKERPQYF. For the CDR3, the DNA is TGTGCCAGCAGTTACTCGAAGGAGAGACCCCAGTACTTC.

The chain uses TRBV18 and TRBJ1-2; D gene ambiguous. The germline V gene encodes CDR1 KGHSH and CDR2 LQKENI. The CDR3 consists of 15 residues. Trimming pared 3 bases from V and 0 bases from J, leaving 11 bases between. CDR3 region: CASSPGIEANYGYTF. CDR3 sequence (DNA): TGTGCCAGCTCACCGGGAATAGAAGCTAACTATGGCTACACCTTC.

Comments on this clone: In the same sample, other DNA sequences code for this CDR3. The chain links TRBV6-5 to TRBJ2-3; no reliable D call. This CDR3 contains 12 residues. CDR1 is MNHEY, CDR2 SVGAGI, per germline. Trimming shortened V by 0 bases and J by 6 bases, and 4 bases separated the two germline ends. The CDR3 nucleotides are TGTGCCAGCAGTTACTCCGGGGATACGCAGTATTTT. Protein product: CASSYSGDTQYF.

V and J are TRBV7-8 and TRBJ2-5, with D perhaps matching TRBD2 (5 bases). Trimming shortened V by 1 base and J by 5 bases, and 14 bases separated the two germline ends. CDR1 is SGHVS and CDR2 is FQNEAQ in the germline V gene. This CDR3 contains 15 residues. CDR3 residues: CASSLDGSTGETQYF. Here the CDR3 DNA reads TGTGCCAGCAGCTTAGACGGGTCAACGGGGGAGACCCAGTACTTC.

In the case of this clone: Compared with germline, one end of the junction differs, possibly owing to a read error. The J gene is TRBJ2-2, the V gene TRBV10-3; D remains unclear. The CDR3 runs 16 residues. The germline V gene has CDR1 ENHRY and CDR2 SYGVKD. CDR3 loop: CAISESGYGNSGELFF. The CDR3 DNA sequence: TGTGCCATCAGTGAGTCAGGATATGGGAACTCCGGGGAGCTGTTTTTT.

The chain links TRBV5-1 to TRBJ1-6; possible D gene TRBD1, 5 bases. Germline lookup yields CDR1 SGHRS and CDR2 YFSETQ. With 4 bases removed from V and 10 bases from J, the gap between germline ends came to 12 bases. This CDR3 region has 13 residues. The CDR3 region has the DNA TGCGCCAGCAGCACTGGCCAGGGCTCACCCCTCCACTTT. It is translated as CASSTGQGSPLHF.

The rearrangement joins TRBV7-2 to TRBJ2-4; 11 bases map to TRBD2. Germline assignment: CDR1 SGHTA and CDR2 FQGNSA. This CDR3 spans 16 amino acids. The trim removed 1 base at V and 8 bases at J, leaving 7 bases unmatched. DNA for the CDR3: TGTGCCAGCAGCTTAGGGGTAGCGGGAGGGAAATACATTCAGTACTTC. Translating it yields CASSLGVAGGKYIQYF.

Of note for this clone: The junction and the germline gene differ at one end; a read error may be behind it. V gene TRBV6-6 combines with J gene TRBJ2-5; possibly TRBD1 for D (5 bases). Germline V gene sequence: CDR1 MNHNY, CDR2 SVGAGI (reference sequence). CDR3 length: 15 amino acids. CDR3 in amino acids: CASSYTRERKEAQYF. In DNA form, the CDR3 reads TGTGCCAGCAGTTATACCAGGGAAAGGAAAGAGGCCCAGTACTTC.

V gene TRBV7-2 combines with J gene TRBJ1-1, with D maybe TRBD1 (5 bases). CDR1 and CDR2 from the germline V gene are SGHTA and FQGNSA. V was clipped by 3 bases and J by 1 base, with 9 bases between them. The CDR3 is 14 amino acids. This CDR3 reads CASSFQGKNTEAFF. The CDR3 region has the DNA TGTGCCAGCAGCTTTCAGGGTAAGAACACTGAAGCTTTCTTT.

The chain recombines TRBV9 with TRBJ1-3; D may be TRBD1 (5 bases). The CDR3 is 15 residues long. Germline V lookup: CDR1 SGDLS, CDR2 YYNGEE. Trimming took off 3 bases at V and 0 bases at J, with 10 bases between the two ends. The CDR3 nucleotides read TGTGCCAGCAGCGCTCAGGGATTCTCTGGAAACACCATATATTTT. Translation gives CASSAQGFSGNTIYF. The variable domain in full, with the rest retrieved from reference TRBV9 and TRBJ1-3, is DSGVTQTPKHLITATGQRVTLRCSPRSGDLSVYWYQQSLDQGLQFLIQYYNGEERAKGNILERFSAQQFPDLHSELNLSSLELGDSALYFCASSAQGFSGNTIYFGEGSWLTVV.

V gene TRBV11-2 combines with J gene TRBJ1-2; D remains ambiguous. V was shortened by 5 bases and J by 3 bases, with 10 bases between the two germline ends. This CDR3 spans 13 amino acids. The germline V gene has CDR1 SGHAT and CDR2 FQNNGV. This CDR3 is CASSLARDYGYTF. For the CDR3, the DNA is TGTGCCAGCAGCCTAGCACGGGACTATGGCTACACCTTC.

The CDR3 sequence is CASSPSGGHYEQYV. Written as DNA, the CDR3 is TGTGCCAGCAGTCCGTCCGGAGGGCACTACGAGCAGTACGTC. The chain combines TRBV6-6 with TRBJ2-7, with D possibly matching TRBD2 (6 bases). Germline V gives CDR1 MNHNY, CDR2 SVGAGI (reference sequence). This CDR3 comprises 14 residues. Trimming left V 5 bases short and J 3 bases short, with 14 bases between.

The CDR3 protein is CASSRGLGYGYTF. The CDR3 bases are TGTGCCAGCAGCAGGGGACTTGGGTATGGCTACACCTTC. This rearrangement joins TRBV5-4 to TRBJ1-2; possibly TRBD1 for D (5 bases). The CDR3 has 13 amino acids. Per the germline V gene, CDR1 is SGHNT and CDR2 is YYREEE (reference sequence). With 4 bases removed from V and 5 bases from J, the gap between germline ends came to 12 bases.

The chain employs TRBV6-1 and TRBJ2-3; D is ambiguous. Germline values: CDR1 MNHNS, CDR2 SASEGT. Trimming left V 6 bases short and J 12 bases short, with 19 bases between. CDR3 length: 13 amino acids. This CDR3 is CASRPASTAPQYF. The CDR3 bases are TGTGCCAGCAGACCCGCATCGACCGCGCCTCAGTATTTT.

This chain connects TRBV11-2 to TRBJ2-7; D may be TRBD1 (6 bases). Germline V gene lookup returns CDR1 SGHAT and CDR2 FQNNGV. V was clipped by 1 base and J by 2 bases, with 18 bases between them. The CDR3 is made up of 17 amino acids. The CDR3 is CASSLGHNRQAPYEQYV. In DNA, the CDR3 is TGTGCCAGCAGCTTAGGCCACAATAGACAGGCCCCCTACGAGCAGTACGTC.

The rearrangement links TRBV5-6 to TRBJ1-4; a possible D gene is TRBD1 (5 bases). V gave up 3 bases and J gave up 10 bases, with 13 bases separating them. The CDR3 covers 13 residues. Germline CDR1 and CDR2: SGHDT and YYEEEE. Written as DNA, the CDR3 is TGTGCCAGCAGCTCCCGAGACGGGGGAAAACTGTTTTTT. Protein product: CASSSRDGGKLFF.